Sequencing of this TCR beta chain was carried out in a study of beta chain features in type 1 diabetes. The authors took one heparinised blood draw, averaging approximately 120 mL, from each donor. Based on CD45RO/CCR7/CD25/CD127/CD95/CD27, CD4+ regulatory, stem cell-like memory, naive and central memory cells were sorted. Once sorted, every population was more than 95% pure. Of note for this clone: Its specificity is unknown.

Overall study results and limits: Shorter templates might be favored by PCR, and equally so in patients and in controls. Within each of all four CD4+ subsets, Type 1 diabetes patients had TCRB CDR3s that were moderately but significantly shorter.

What was sequenced were expressed TCRB transcripts, since all of the isolated RNA had been reverse transcribed. Using immunoSEQ multiplex PCR, the repertoire was profiled, and TCRdb retains in-frame clones only, with some absent. Here the sample spans roughly 300,000 clones, 7% to 10% being singletons. This CDR3 is built from 13 residues. Germline V lookup: CDR1 SGHTA, CDR2 FQGNSA. The V end was cut by 1 base, the J end by 9 bases, with 10 bases between. V gene TRBV7-2 combines with J gene TRBJ2-1, with D uncertain. This clonotype originated in a man aged 25 to 40 with type 1 diabetes. The source material was central memory CD4+ T cells from blood. CDR3 region: CASSLDLWGEQFF. The CDR3 DNA is TGTGCCAGCAGCTTAGACCTGTGGGGTGAGCAGTTCTTC. Complete variable domain (other parts from reference TRBV7-2 and TRBJ2-1): GAGVSQSPSNKVTEKGKDVELRCDPISGHTALYWYRQSLGQGLEFLIYFQGNSAPDKSGLPSDRFSAERTGGSVSTLTIQRTQQEDSAVYLCASSLDLWGEQFFGPGTRLTVL.